This T cell receptor (beta chain) originates from a study of OX40 agonist ivuxolimab in advanced cancers. Measured with immunoSEQ multiplex PCR; TCRdb has only the in-frame clones, and not every one. Of 67,000 or so clones listed, 86% are singletons. The V end lost 6 bases, the J end lost 15 bases, and 21 bases lay between the germline ends. Per the germline V gene, CDR1 is SGHAT and CDR2 is FQNNGV. CDR3 length equals 14 residues. This receptor was obtained from an adult with an advanced solid tumor such as melanoma, head and neck, liver or kidney cancer. The V and J genes are TRBV11-2 and TRBJ1-6; tentatively, D is TRBD1 (6 bases). Sequences were derived from CD4+ or CD8+ T cells sorted from blood, sampled in a trial of the OX40 agonist ivuxolimab. CDR3 nucleotides: TGTGCCAGCAGGAGTTTAAACAGGGACCTACACCTCCACTTT. Protein product: CASRSLNRDLHLHF.